Below, one T cell receptor (beta chain) is given with its context. Using CD45RO/CCR7/CD25/CD127/CD95/CD27, CD4+ naive, central memory, regulatory and stem cell-like memory cells were sorted. As every portion of the isolated RNA was reverse transcribed, the sequencing read expressed TCRB transcripts. Measured with immunoSEQ multiplex PCR; TCRdb has only the in-frame clones, and not every one. The table includes over 150,000 clones, approximately 8.1% detected once. These data are taken from a study of beta chain features in type 1 diabetes. Sequenced input: central memory CD4+ T cells from blood. The TCR comes from a man in his late teens or twenties in good health.

CDR3 nucleotides: TGTGCCAGCAGCCCCGGGCAGGGGGCGGACGAGCAGTACTTC. This sequence encodes CASSPGQGADEQYF. V usage is TRBV9 and J usage is TRBJ2-7; 8 nucleotides match TRBD1. The ends lost 4 bases at V and 5 bases at J; junction bases unmatched: 8. Germline V gene lookup returns CDR1 SGDLS and CDR2 YYNGEE. There are 14 residues in the CDR3. Together with reference TRBV9 and TRBJ2-7, the CDR3 gives the full variable domain: DSGVTQTPKHLITATGQRVTLRCSPRSGDLSVYWYQQSLDQGLQFLIQYYNGEERAKGNILERFSAQQFPDLHSELNLSSLELGDSALYFCASSPGQGADEQYFGPGTRLTVT.